This T cell receptor beta chain was recorded in a study of shared clonotypes between healthy human individuals. For the study at large: The cohort had a couple of women and three men, ages 18 to 49.

Each subset's genomic DNA was shared equally among a number of immunoSEQ plates. Profiling relied on immunoSEQ multiplex PCR, and the TCRdb table lists in-frame clones only, not all of them. Among some 2 million clones listed, approximately 94% were seen once. Germline V lookup: CDR1 MDHEN, CDR2 SYDVKM. The CDR3 has 14 residues. V dropped 1 base and J dropped 6; count of bases not matched to a gene: 5. Naive CD8 cells comprised CD45RO-negative, CCR7-positively selected cells, excluding terminally differentiated effector memory CD45RA+ cells. The donors were adults (healthy and HIV-negative) with no recent acute infections or vaccinations. Among the donors, all were Caucasian adults who lived in Nashville, Tennessee.

This sequence originates from a man younger than 30 in good health. The rearrangement uses TRBV28 and TRBJ2-7; the match to TRBD1 covers 8 bases. Sequencing was carried out using naive CD8+ T cells sorted from blood. The CDR3 loop reads CASSLSRTGFEQYF. The CDR3 bases are TGTGCCAGCAGTTTATCAAGGACAGGGTTCGAGCAGTACTTC.